Below are 20 T cell receptor beta chains sequenced from a single sample in a study of early T cells in non-severe SARS-CoV-2 infection (dated by TCRdb to the early 2020s). To prepare the library, 5' RACE was applied. The reads were generated on a NextSeq 500. Through fastp at Q25 and MiXCR, TCRdb rebuilt clones from the public reads, retaining in-frame beta chains. Here each entry gathers all rows of one CDR3 protein and keeps the most common genes and DNA. The sample has just under 30,000 distinct CDR3 sequences on record, around 5.1% of them singletons. Of the sample, 10% to 13% falls within the top ten clones. The sequenced sample was whole blood. These receptors came from an adult who was a healthcare worker with PCR-confirmed SARS-CoV-2 infection or an uninfected control (not recorded which).

In its sample, this clonotype was seen many times. V is TRBV11-1 and J is TRBJ1-6; 10 bases line up with TRBD1. In germline, CDR1 is SGHAT, CDR2 FQDESV (reference sequence). The ends lost 3 bases at V and 8 bases at J; junction bases unmatched: 10. CDR3 size: 17 residues. CDR3 sequence: CASSFTLPGQGYSPLHF. CDR3 nucleotides: TGTGCCAGCAGCTTTACCCTCCCGGGACAGGGGTATTCACCCCTCCACTTT.

This clonotype occurred many times. The J gene is TRBJ2-1, the V gene TRBV15; a weak D match, TRBD1 (6 bases). The germline gives CDR1 LNHNV, CDR2 YYDKDF (reference sequence). The CDR3 loop spans 14 amino acids. With 9 bases removed from V and 2 bases from J, the gap between germline ends came to 14 bases. CDR3 sequence reads: CATSPAGAYNEQFF. The CDR3 coding sequence is TGTGCCACGAGCCCGGCAGGGGCCTACAATGAGCAGTTCTTC.

This clonotype was detected many times. This chain joins TRBV4-1 and TRBJ2-5; D call uncertain. Trimming removed 1 base from V and 5 bases from J, with 8 bases in between. Germline V gene sequence: CDR1 MGHRA, CDR2 YSYEKL. The length of the CDR3 is 13 residues. For the CDR3, the DNA is TGCGCCAGCAGCCAAGTGGGTGTCGAGACCCAGTACTTC. Protein sequence: CASSQVGVETQYF.

This clonotype was observed at least ten times. The chain has TRBV5-6 and TRBJ1-5; 8 bases line up with TRBD1. In germline, CDR1 is SGHDT, CDR2 YYEEEE. CDR3 size: 15 residues. With 0 bases clipped from V and 3 bases from J, the junction kept 2 bases outside the gene matches. The CDR3 protein is CASSLGQGNNQPQHF. In DNA form, the CDR3 reads TGTGCCAGCAGCTTGGGACAGGGGAACAATCAGCCCCAGCATTTT.

This clonotype was observed at least ten times. This sequence joins TRBV11-2 and TRBJ2-7; 12 bases line up with TRBD1. Germline V lookup: CDR1 SGHAT, CDR2 FQNNGV. J was trimmed by 2 bases and V by 6 bases; bases with no gene match: 14. CDR3 length: 18 residues. For the CDR3, the DNA is TGTGCCAGCAGTCATCCCGGGACAGGGGGCGCACGAACCTACGAGCAGTACTTC. This translates into CASSHPGTGGARTYEQYF.

This clonotype was recorded many times. This chain connects TRBV29-1 to TRBJ1-1; no clear D. Germline V lookup: CDR1 SQVTM, CDR2 ANQGSEA. The V gene lost 4 bases and the J gene lost 0 bases, with 18 bases spanning the gap. The CDR3 runs to 16 residues. CDR3 loop: CSVAGLIHHMNTEAFF. The CDR3 DNA sequence: TGCAGCGTTGCAGGACTCATACACCATATGAACACTGAAGCTTTCTTT.

This clonotype was recorded at least ten times. The chain carries TRBV20-1 and TRBJ1-1; D not resolved. CDR1 and CDR2 (germline): DFQATT, SNEGSKA (reference sequence). Trimming shortened V by 6 bases and J by 10 bases, and 15 bases separated the two germline ends. This CDR3 has 11 residues. Here the CDR3 reads CSATFRTVAFF. The CDR3 bases are TGCAGTGCCACTTTCCGGACGGTAGCTTTCTTT.

This clonotype was observed at least ten times. The rearrangement joins TRBV6-2 or TRBV6-3 to TRBJ1-6; D unresolved. CDR3 length: 14 amino acids. The germline V gene encodes CDR1 MNHEY and CDR2 SVGEGT. V was clipped by 3 bases and J by 10 bases, with 13 bases between them. CDR3 sequence reads: CASSYATVGSPLHF. CDR3 DNA sequence: TGTGCCAGCAGTTATGCGACGGTGGGGTCACCCCTCCACTTT.

This clonotype showed up many times. This chain uses TRBV7-6 with TRBJ2-5; D not certain. The CDR3 covers 12 residues. Germline V CDR1 and CDR2: SGHVS, FNYEAQ. Deletions cut 0 bases from V and 5 bases from J, with 4 bases between. The CDR3 nucleotides read TGTGCCAGCAGCTTAGCGGGGGAGACCCAGTACTTC. It is translated as CASSLAGETQYF.

This clonotype was seen repeatedly, ten times or more. The V call is TRBV5-4, the J call TRBJ1-2; TRBD1 agrees at 10 bases. V lost 3 bases to trimming and J lost 7 bases; unmatched junction nucleotides: 6. Germline V CDR1 and CDR2: SGHNT, YYREEE (reference sequence). The CDR3 contains 14 residues. CDR3 loop: CASSSGTGVFGYTF. The CDR3 DNA follows: TGTGCCAGCAGCTCCGGGACAGGGGTTTTTGGCTACACCTTC.

In its sample, this clonotype was seen many times. The V call is TRBV7-2, the J call TRBJ2-2; maybe TRBD1 (5 bases). The CDR3 totals 15 residues. Trimming took off 4 bases at V and 3 bases at J, with 12 bases between the two ends. Germline CDR1 reads SGHTA; CDR2 reads FQGNSA. The CDR3 nucleotides are TGTGCCAGCAGCTCCCAGGGTACGGACACCGGGGAGCTGTTTTTT. Translation: CASSSQGTDTGELFF.

This clonotype has a count of ten or more. This chain uses TRBV20-1 with TRBJ1-1, with D uncertain. CDR1 is DFQATT, CDR2 SNEGSKA, per germline (reference sequence). V was clipped by 3 bases and J by 0 bases, with 23 bases between them. The CDR3 has 18 amino acids. CDR3 in DNA: TGCAGTGCTAGGCTTCAGGATCCGGCCCGCCCCGTGAACACTGAAGCTTTCTTT. This gives the protein CSARLQDPARPVNTEAFF.

A few counts support this clonotype. The chain has TRBV6-1 and TRBJ2-2; D is undetermined. The germline V gene has CDR1 MNHNS and CDR2 SASEGT. The V end lost 7 bases, the J end lost 3 bases, and 12 bases lay between the germline ends. This CDR3 region has 14 residues. Here the CDR3 DNA reads TGTGCCAGCAACCGAACTCCTGACACCGGGGAGCTGTTTTTT. Translation gives CASNRTPDTGELFF.

This sequence joins TRBV5-1 and TRBJ2-1; 12 nucleotides agree with TRBD2. There are 16 residues in the CDR3. Germline V gives CDR1 SGHRS, CDR2 YFSETQ. V dropped 2 bases and J dropped 7; count of bases not matched to a gene: 7. Here the CDR3 DNA reads TGCGCCAGCAGCTTCGCACTAGCGGGAGGTGGTAATGAGCAGTTCTTC. Protein product: CASSFALAGGGNEQFF.

This clonotype was seen many times. The rearrangement uses TRBV20-1 and TRBJ2-3; TRBD1 matches 11 bases. CDR1 and CDR2 from the germline V gene are DFQATT and SNEGSKA (reference sequence). This CDR3 comprises 15 residues. V lost 5 bases, J lost 5 bases, and 9 bases stayed unmatched. DNA of the CDR3: TGCAGTGCTGGGATCCGGGACAGGGGGGAAGATACGCAGTATTTT. Its protein is CSAGIRDRGEDTQYF.

This clonotype was counted ten times or more. The chain has TRBV5-4 and TRBJ2-6; D not resolved. This CDR3 contains 15 residues. Per the germline V gene, CDR1 is SGHNT and CDR2 is YYREEE (reference sequence). Between the trimmed V and J ends, which lost 5 bases and 0 bases, there was a span of 9 bases. DNA of the CDR3: TGTGCCAGCAGAAAGAGTACCTCTGGGGCCAACGTCCTGACTTTC. It yields the protein CASRKSTSGANVLTF.

This clonotype was counted many times. The J gene is TRBJ2-7, the V gene TRBV4-1; D unclear. The V and J ends lost 0 bases and 0 bases respectively, with 9 bases between them. CDR3 length equals 15 residues. Germline V CDR1 and CDR2: MGHRA, YSYEKL. CDR3 amino acids: CASSQDTQFSYEQYF. The CDR3 DNA is TGCGCCAGCAGCCAAGATACACAGTTCTCCTACGAGCAGTACTTC.

The genes are TRBV24-1 and TRBJ2-3; 8 nucleotides match TRBD1. Germline V gene sequence: CDR1 KGHDR, CDR2 SFDVKD. Trimming cost V 4 bases and J 2 bases; bases outside gene matches: 7. This CDR3 region has 16 residues. CDR3 in amino acids: CATSEPTGGSTDTQYF. In DNA form, the CDR3 reads TGTGCCACCAGTGAACCTACAGGGGGATCCACAGATACGCAGTATTTT.

This clonotype showed up many times. V is TRBV6-5 and J is TRBJ1-1; D perhaps matches TRBD1 (6 bases). V was pared by 6 bases and J by 0 bases, with 11 bases between. The germline V gene has CDR1 MNHEY and CDR2 SVGAGI. This CDR3 has 14 amino acids. Here the CDR3 reads CASSRTGLNTEAFF. The CDR3, as DNA: TGTGCCAGCAGCCGCACAGGGTTGAACACTGAAGCTTTCTTT.

This clonotype came up many times. The V call is TRBV12-2, the J call TRBJ1-4; the DNA was not used to check the table's D call, TRBD1. TRBV12-2 is a known pseudogene. This CDR3 is 15 amino acids long. The chain's CDR3 is CASRSGQGFCEKLFF. CDR3 coding DNA: TGTGCAAGTCGCTCCGGACAGGGGTTTTGTGAAAAACTGTTTTTT.